Only a few counts were recorded for the clone carrying this TCR beta chain. The antigen remains undetermined. Patients were excluded for uncontrolled infection, other autoimmune disease, pregnancy or lactation. The source material, RNA transcripts, was used to amplify TCR beta CDR3 regions. Primed by the HTBI set, a first-round RT-PCR was run on the TCR CDR3. TCRdb recomputed calls from the multiplex PCR reads with MiXCR, one row per CDR3 protein. Among about 150,000 distinct CDR3 sequences listed, around 20% were seen once. The data derive from a study of T cells in Graves' hyperthyroidism and ophthalmopathy. Study observations and caveats: Model predictions of ophthalmopathy came a median around 6.5 months before onset.

The sample taken for sequencing was blood. This clonotype was sampled from a woman between 50 and 59 years old with Graves' hyperthyroidism that later progressed to Graves' ophthalmopathy.

This chain's CDR3 is CASSIASESEQYF. In DNA form, the CDR3 reads TGTGCCAGTAGTATCGCTAGCGAGAGCGAGCAGTACTTC. The chain recombines TRBV19 with TRBJ2-7; the D gene is possibly TRBD2 (6 bases). V shed 3 bases and J shed 6 bases, with 12 bases lying between them. This CDR3 region has 13 residues. Germline CDR1 reads LNHDA; CDR2 reads SQIVND (reference sequence).